A selection of T cell receptor beta chains follows, all from one sample in a study of CD8 T cells in ankylosing spondylitis. Each CDR3 protein gets one entry after TCRdb re-called the 5' RACE reads with MiXCR. The repertoire includes under 300,000 distinct CDR3 sequences, about 10% of them detected once, and 5.5% to 8% sits in the top ten. What was sequenced was blood, either unsorted or a sorted T cell fraction (not recorded which). The receptors derive from a male donor with ankylosing spondylitis or in good health (not recorded which). The CDR3 runs from the conserved cysteine through the conserved F or W.

TRBJ1-1 16 TRBV5-1 CASSLADRGWDTEAFF
TRBJ2-5 17 TRBV12-3/TRBV12-4 CASSRGLAGSDQETQYF
TRBJ1-4 16 TRBV29-1 CSVARIRGQGAEKLFF
TRBJ2-3 16 TRBV7-9 CASSYAGTTSTDTQYF
TRBJ2-1 16 TRBV20-1 CSASSSGRASYNEQFF
TRBJ2-1 15 TRBV6-1 CASVGGSGGAEEQFF
TRBJ1-2 11 TRBV10-3 CAISPGHGYTF
TRBJ1-2 16 TRBV5-1 CASSLGRDTGSYGYTF
TRBJ2-1 15 TRBV4-1 CASSHRTGSYNEQFF
TRBJ2-7 22 TRBV28 CASSFVFPSALPGVSSTYEQYF
TRBJ1-1 17 TRBV3-1 CASSPFARRGRGTEAFF
TRBJ2-1 13 TRBV6-5 CASSYSASAGMFF